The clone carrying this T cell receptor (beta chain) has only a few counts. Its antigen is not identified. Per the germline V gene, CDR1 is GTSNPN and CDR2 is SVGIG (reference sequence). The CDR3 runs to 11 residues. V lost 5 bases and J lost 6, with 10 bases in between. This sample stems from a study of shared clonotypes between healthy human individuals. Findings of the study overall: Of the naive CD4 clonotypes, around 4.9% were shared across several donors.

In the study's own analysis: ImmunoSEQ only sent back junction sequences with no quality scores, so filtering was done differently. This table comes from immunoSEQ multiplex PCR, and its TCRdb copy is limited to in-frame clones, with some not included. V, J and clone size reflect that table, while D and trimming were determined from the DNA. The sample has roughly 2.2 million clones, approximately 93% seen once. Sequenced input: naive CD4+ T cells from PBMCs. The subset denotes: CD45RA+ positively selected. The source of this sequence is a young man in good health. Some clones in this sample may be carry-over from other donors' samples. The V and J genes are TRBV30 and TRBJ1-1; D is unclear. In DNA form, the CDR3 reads TGTGCCTGGGAAACTGAATCTGAAGCTTTCTTT. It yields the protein CAWETESEAFF.